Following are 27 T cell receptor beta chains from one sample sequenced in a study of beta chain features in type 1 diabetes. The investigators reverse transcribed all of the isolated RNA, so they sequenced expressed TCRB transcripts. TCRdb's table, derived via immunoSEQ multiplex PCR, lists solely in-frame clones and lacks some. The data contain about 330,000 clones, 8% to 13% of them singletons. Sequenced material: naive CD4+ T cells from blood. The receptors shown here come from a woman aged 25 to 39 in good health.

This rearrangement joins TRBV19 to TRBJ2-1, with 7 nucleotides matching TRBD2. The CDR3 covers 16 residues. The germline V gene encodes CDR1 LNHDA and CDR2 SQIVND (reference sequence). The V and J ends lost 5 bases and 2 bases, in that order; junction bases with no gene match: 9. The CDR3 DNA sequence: TGTGCCAGTAGTGGGCGAGCGGGAATTACCTACAATGAGCAGTTCTTC. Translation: CASSGRAGITYNEQFF.

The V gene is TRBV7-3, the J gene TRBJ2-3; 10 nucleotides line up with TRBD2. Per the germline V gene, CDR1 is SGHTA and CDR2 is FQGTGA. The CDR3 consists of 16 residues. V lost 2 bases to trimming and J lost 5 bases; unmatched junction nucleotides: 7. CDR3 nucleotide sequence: TGTGCCAGCAGCTTAGGAGCGGGAGGGCCGGTAGATACGCAGTATTTT. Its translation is CASSLGAGGPVDTQYF.

The CDR3 nucleotides read TGTGCCAGCAGCCCTGTTCTCTTCGGTGCTGGTCAAGAGACCCAGTACTTC. Translating gives CASSPVLFGAGQETQYF. J is TRBJ2-5 and V is TRBV7-8; D remains ambiguous. Germline V lookup: CDR1 SGHVS, CDR2 FQNEAQ. The CDR3 spans 17 residues. Trimming pared 5 bases from V and 2 bases from J, leaving 21 bases between.

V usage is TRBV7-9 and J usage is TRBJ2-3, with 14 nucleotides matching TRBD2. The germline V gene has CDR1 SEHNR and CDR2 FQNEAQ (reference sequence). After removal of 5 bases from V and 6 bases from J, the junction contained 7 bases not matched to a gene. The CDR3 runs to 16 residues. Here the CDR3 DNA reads TGTGCCAGCAGCCCCCGACTAGCGGGAGGGTTGGATACGCAGTATTTT. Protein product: CASSPRLAGGLDTQYF.

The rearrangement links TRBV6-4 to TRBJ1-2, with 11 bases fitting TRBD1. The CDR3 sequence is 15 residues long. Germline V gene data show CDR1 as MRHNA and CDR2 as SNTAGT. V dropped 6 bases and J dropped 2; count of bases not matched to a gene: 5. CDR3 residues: CASSTGTGGNYGYTF. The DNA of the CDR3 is TGTGCCAGCAGCACCGGGACAGGGGGAAACTATGGCTACACCTTC.

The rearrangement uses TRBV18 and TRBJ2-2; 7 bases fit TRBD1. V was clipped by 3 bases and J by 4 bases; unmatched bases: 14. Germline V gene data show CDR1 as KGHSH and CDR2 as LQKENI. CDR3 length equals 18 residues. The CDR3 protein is CASSPATGTARSTGELFF. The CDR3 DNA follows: TGTGCCAGCTCACCGGCCACTGGGACAGCCCGGTCCACCGGGGAGCTGTTTTTT. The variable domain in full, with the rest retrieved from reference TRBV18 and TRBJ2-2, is NAGVMQNPRHLVRRRGQEARLRCSPMKGHSHVYWYRQLPEEGLKFMVYLQKENIIDESGMPKERFSAEFPKEGPSILRIQQVVRGDSAAYFCASSPATGTARSTGELFFGEGSRLTVL.

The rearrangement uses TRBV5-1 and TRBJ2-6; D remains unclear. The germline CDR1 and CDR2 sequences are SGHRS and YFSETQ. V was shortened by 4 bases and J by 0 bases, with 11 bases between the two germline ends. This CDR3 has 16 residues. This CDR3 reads CASSGLYSSGANVLTF. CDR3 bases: TGCGCCAGCAGCGGATTATACAGCTCTGGGGCCAACGTCCTGACTTTC.

The DNA of the CDR3 is TGTGCCAGCTCCAGGTCACCCTCCTACGAGCAGTACTTC. It yields the protein CASSRSPSYEQYF. V and J are TRBV25-1 and TRBJ2-7; D gene uncertain. V lost 8 bases to trimming and J lost 0 bases, with 11 bases between them. The CDR3 consists of 13 residues. CDR1 is MGHDK, CDR2 SYGVNS, per germline.

The CDR3 protein is CASSLVVGSQYF. CDR3 in DNA: TGTGCCAGCAGCTTGGTGGTGGGCTCGCAGTATTTT. The chain uses TRBV5-5 and TRBJ2-3; D unresolved. Germline V CDR1 and CDR2: SGHKS, YYEKEE (reference sequence). With 0 bases removed from V and 10 bases from J, the gap between germline ends came to 9 bases. The CDR3 extends over 12 amino acids.

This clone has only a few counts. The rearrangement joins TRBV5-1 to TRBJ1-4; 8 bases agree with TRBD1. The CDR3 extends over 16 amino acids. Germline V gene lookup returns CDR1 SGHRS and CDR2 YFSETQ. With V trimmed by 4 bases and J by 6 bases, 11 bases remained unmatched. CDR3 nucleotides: TGCGCCAGCAGCCCCCGTCCGGACAGGGTTCATGAAAAACTGTTTTTT. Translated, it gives CASSPRPDRVHEKLFF.

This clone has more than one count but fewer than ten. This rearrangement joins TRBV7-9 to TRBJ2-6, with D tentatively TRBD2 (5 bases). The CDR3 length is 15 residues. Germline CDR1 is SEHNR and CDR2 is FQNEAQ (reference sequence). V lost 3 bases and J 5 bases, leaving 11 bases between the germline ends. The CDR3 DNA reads TGTGCCAGCAGCTTGAGGACTGAGAGGGCCAACGTCCTGACTTTC. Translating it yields CASSLRTERANVLTF.

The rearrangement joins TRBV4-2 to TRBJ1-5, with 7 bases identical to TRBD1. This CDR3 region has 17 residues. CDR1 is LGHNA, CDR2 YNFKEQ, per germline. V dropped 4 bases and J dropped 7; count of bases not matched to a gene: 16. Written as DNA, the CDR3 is TGTGCCAGCAGCCTCAACGTACCGGGACAGAGTTTCCAGCCCCAGCATTTT. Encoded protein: CASSLNVPGQSFQPQHF.

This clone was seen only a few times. The CDR3 protein is CASSLEESRVEQYF. As DNA, the CDR3 is TGTGCCAGCAGCCTAGAGGAATCCAGGGTCGAGCAGTACTTC. The genes are TRBV7-6 and TRBJ2-7, with D possibly being TRBD1 (5 bases). Germline assignment: CDR1 SGHVS and CDR2 FNYEAQ. The CDR3 totals 14 residues. Trimming shortened V by 5 bases and J by 6 bases, and 17 bases separated the two germline ends.

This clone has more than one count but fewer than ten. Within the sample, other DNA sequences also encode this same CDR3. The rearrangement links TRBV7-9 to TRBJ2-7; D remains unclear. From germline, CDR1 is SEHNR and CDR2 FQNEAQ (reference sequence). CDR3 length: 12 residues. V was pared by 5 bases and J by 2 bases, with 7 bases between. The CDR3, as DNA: TGTGCCAGCAGCCCGGGTCCCTACGAGCAGTACTTC. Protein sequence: CASSPGPYEQYF.

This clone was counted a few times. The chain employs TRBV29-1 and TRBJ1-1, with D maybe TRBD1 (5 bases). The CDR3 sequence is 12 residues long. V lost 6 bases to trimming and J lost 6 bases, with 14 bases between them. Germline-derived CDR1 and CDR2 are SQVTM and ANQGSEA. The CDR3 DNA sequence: TGCAGCGTCTACAGGTCTAGGGCTGAAGCTTTCTTT. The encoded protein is CSVYRSRAEAFF.

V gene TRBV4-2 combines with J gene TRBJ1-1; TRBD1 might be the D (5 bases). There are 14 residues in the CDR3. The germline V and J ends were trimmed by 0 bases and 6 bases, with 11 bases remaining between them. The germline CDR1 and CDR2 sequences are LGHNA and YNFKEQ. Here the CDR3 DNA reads TGTGCCAGCAGCCAAGATACAGGCTTTCCTGAAGCTTTCTTT. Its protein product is CASSQDTGFPEAFF.

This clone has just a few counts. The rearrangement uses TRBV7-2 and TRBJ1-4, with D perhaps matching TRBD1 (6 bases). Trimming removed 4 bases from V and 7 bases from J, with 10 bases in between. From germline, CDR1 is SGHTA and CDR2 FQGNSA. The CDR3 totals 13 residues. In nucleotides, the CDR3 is TGTGCCAGCAGCTCTTGGGGGCTTGAAAAACTGTTTTTT. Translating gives CASSSWGLEKLFF.

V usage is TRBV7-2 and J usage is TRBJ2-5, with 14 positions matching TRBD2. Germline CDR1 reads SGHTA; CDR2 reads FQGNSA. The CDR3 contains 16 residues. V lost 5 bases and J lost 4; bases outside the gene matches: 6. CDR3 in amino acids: CASSHWGLAGVETQYF. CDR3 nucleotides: TGTGCCAGCAGCCACTGGGGACTAGCGGGGGTAGAGACCCAGTACTTC.

The CDR3 nucleotides read TGCAGCGTTGACGGACAGGGCCAAGAGACCCAGTACTTC. Encoded protein: CSVDGQGQETQYF. This rearrangement joins TRBV29-1 to TRBJ2-5; 8 bases line up with TRBD1. From germline, CDR1 is SQVTM and CDR2 ANQGSEA. Trimming at V came to 3 bases and at J to 1 base, leaving 1 base not matched to a gene. CDR3 length: 13 residues. Combining the CDR3 with reference TRBV29-1 and TRBJ2-5 gives the whole variable domain SAVISQKPSRDICQRGTSLTIQCQVDSQVTMMFWYRQQPGQSLTLIATANQGSEATYESGFVIDKFPISRPNLTFSTLTVSNMSPEDSSIYLCSVDGQGQETQYFGPGTRLLVL.

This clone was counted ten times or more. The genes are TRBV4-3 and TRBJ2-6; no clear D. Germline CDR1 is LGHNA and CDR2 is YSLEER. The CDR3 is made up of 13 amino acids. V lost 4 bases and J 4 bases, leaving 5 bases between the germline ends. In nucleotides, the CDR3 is TGCGCCAGCAGCCGCGTCGGGGCCAACGTCCTGACTTTC. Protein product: CASSRVGANVLTF.

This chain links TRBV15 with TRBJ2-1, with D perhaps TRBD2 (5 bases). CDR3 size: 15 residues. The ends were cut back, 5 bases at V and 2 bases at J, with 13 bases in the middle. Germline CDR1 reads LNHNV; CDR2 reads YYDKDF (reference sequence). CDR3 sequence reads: CATSVDPGAYNEQFF. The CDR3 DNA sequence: TGTGCCACCAGCGTCGACCCCGGGGCCTACAATGAGCAGTTCTTC.

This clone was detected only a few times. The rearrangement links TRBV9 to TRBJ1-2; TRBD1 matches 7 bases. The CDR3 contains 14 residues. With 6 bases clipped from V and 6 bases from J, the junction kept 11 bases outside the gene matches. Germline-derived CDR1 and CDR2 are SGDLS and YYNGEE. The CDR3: CASTRSGTANGYTF. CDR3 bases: TGTGCCAGCACCCGATCCGGGACAGCGAATGGCTACACCTTC.

In nucleotides, the CDR3 is TGTGCCAGCTCCCAGACAGGCGGCAATCAGCCCCAGCATTTT. Translated, it gives CASSQTGGNQPQHF. The chain recombines TRBV18 with TRBJ1-5, with a tentative D call TRBD1 (6 bases). CDR3 length: 14 amino acids. V was pared by 6 bases and J by 2 bases, with 11 bases between. Germline values: CDR1 KGHSH, CDR2 LQKENI.

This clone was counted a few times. In nucleotides, the CDR3 is TGTGCCAGCAGCTTAGTGGACCCGGGACAGGGAACCACCGGGGAGCTGTTTTTT. Its translation is CASSLVDPGQGTTGELFF. The chain employs TRBV7-2 and TRBJ2-2; 9 nucleotides match TRBD1. The CDR3 covers 18 residues. CDR1 and CDR2 (germline): SGHTA, FQGNSA. Trimming took 1 base from V and 4 from J; bases not matched to a gene: 10.

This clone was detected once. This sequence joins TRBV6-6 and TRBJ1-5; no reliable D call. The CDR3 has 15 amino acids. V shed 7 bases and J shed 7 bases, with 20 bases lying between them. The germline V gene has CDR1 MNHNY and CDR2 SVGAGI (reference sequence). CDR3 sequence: CASIMDGGVWQPQHF. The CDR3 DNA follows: TGTGCCAGCATCATGGACGGCGGGGTATGGCAGCCCCAGCATTTT.

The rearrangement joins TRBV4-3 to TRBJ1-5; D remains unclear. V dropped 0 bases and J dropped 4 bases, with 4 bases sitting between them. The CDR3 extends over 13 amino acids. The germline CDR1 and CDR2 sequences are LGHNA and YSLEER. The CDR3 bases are TGCGCCAGCAGCCAAGATGAGAATCAGCCCCAGCATTTT. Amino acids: CASSQDENQPQHF.

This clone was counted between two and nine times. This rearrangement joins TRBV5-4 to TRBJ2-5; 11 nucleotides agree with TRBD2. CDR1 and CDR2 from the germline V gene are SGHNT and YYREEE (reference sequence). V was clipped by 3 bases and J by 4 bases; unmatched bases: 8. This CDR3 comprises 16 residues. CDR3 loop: CASSYRGLAGGETQYF. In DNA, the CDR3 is TGTGCCAGCAGCTACCGGGGGCTAGCGGGAGGAGAGACCCAGTACTTC.